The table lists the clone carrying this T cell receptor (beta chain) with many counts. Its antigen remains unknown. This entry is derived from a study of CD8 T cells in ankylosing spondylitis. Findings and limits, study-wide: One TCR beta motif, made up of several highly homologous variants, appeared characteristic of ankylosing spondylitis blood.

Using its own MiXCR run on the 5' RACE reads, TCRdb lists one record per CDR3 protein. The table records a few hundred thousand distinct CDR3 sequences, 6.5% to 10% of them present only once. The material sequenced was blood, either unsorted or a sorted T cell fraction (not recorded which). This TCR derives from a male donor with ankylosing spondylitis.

CDR3 sequence: CSAYRDRDYEQYF. The CDR3 DNA sequence: TGCAGTGCCTACCGGGACAGGGACTACGAGCAGTACTTC. The rearrangement links TRBV20-1 to TRBJ2-7; 9 bases agree with TRBD1. The CDR3 length is 13 residues. CDR1 and CDR2 from the germline V gene are DFQATT and SNEGSKA (reference sequence). V gave up 6 bases and J gave up 3 bases; unmatched junction bases: 6.